This TCR beta chain was sequenced for a study of OX40 agonist ivuxolimab in advanced cancers. Study at large: Treatment of patients was with ivuxolimab, an agonistic anti-OX40 (CD134) antibody. A partial response was reached by three patients: one with hepatocellular carcinoma and two with cutaneous melanoma.

General study results and limits: Dose levels from 0.1 to 3.0 mg/kg saw CD4+ and CD8+ blood T cells expand clonally by week 6. Certain nonresponding patients likewise had low normalized T-cell clonal expansion.

Profiling relied on immunoSEQ multiplex PCR, and the TCRdb table lists in-frame clones only, not all of them. Of 15,000 to 20,000 clones listed, roughly four fifths were seen once; the top ten hold 14%. CDR3 length: 15 residues. The trim removed 4 bases at V and 6 bases at J, leaving 5 bases unmatched. Germline V CDR1 and CDR2: LGHNA, YNFKEQ. Of note for this clone: What it recognizes is unknown.

The V gene is TRBV4-2, the J gene TRBJ2-1; 11 nucleotides match TRBD1. This material consisted of CD4+ or CD8+ T cells sorted from blood, taken in a trial of the OX40 agonist ivuxolimab. This clonotype was obtained from an adult with an advanced solid tumor such as melanoma, head and neck, liver or kidney cancer. The CDR3 loop reads CASSRGGTGGNEQFF. The CDR3 DNA reads as TGTGCCAGCAGCCGCGGCGGGACAGGGGGCAATGAGCAGTTCTTC.